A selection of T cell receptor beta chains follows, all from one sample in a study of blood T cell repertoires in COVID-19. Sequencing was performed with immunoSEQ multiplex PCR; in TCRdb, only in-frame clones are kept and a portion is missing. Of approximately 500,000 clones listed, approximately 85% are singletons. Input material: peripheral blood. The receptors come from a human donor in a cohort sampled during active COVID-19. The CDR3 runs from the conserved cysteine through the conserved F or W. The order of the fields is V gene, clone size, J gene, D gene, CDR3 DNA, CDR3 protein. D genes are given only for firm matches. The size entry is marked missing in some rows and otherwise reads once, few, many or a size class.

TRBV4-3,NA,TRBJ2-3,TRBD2,TGCGCCAGCAGCCAGGCCGCTAGCGGGAGGGAAGAGCAGGATACGCAGTATTTT,CASSQAASGREEQDTQYF
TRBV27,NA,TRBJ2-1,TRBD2,TGTGCCAGCAAACTAGCGGGAGGGCCTTCCGACAATGAGCAGTTCTTC,CASKLAGGPSDNEQFF
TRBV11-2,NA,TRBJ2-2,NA,TGTGCCAGCAGCTCCCGACCGACGGCGGGTCCCGGGGAGCTGTTTTTT,CASSSRPTAGPGELFF
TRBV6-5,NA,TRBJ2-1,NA,TGTGCCAGCAGTTACCCGCTTGGAGGCCGGAATGAGCAGTTCTTC,CASSYPLGGRNEQFF
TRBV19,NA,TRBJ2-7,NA,TGTGCCAGTAGTTCCACACCTCGACAGGGGAGGGACGAGCAGTACTTC,CASSSTPRQGRDEQYF
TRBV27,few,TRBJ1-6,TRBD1,TGTGCCAGCAGTTTATCGGACAGGGGGAGTATTTCACCCCTCCACTTT,CASSLSDRGSISPLHF
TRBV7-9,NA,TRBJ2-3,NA,TGTGCCAGCAGCTTAGATGGCAGCGGGAGCACAGATACGCAGTATTTT,CASSLDGSGSTDTQYF
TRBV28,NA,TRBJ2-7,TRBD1,TGTGCCAGCAGTTTCGAGACAGGGGCCAAGGGGCAGTACTTC,CASSFETGAKGQYF
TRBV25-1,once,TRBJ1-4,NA,TGTGCCAGTGTTAGCACAACTAATGAAAAACTGTTTTTT,CASVSTTNEKLFF
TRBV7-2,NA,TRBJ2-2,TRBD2,TGTGCCAGCAGCCCGGGACTAGCGGGAACTTGGAGGACCGGGGAGCTGTTTTTT,CASSPGLAGTWRTGELFF
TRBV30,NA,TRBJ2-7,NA,TGTGCCTGGAGTGTGGAGCGGCTTGCCCACGAGCAGTACTTC,CAWSVERLAHEQYF
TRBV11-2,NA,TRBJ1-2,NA,TGTGCCAGCAGCTTTTTGGCAGCGGGTCCCTATGGCTACACCTTC,CASSFLAAGPYGYTF
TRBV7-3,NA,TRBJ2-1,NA,TGTGCCAGCAGCTTAGATCCGAGGCTAGCAAGCTACAATGAGCAGTTCTTC,CASSLDPRLASYNEQFF
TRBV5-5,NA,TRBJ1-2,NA,TGTGCCAGCAGCTTTCTTGACGACTACTATGGCTACACCTTC,CASSFLDDYYGYTF
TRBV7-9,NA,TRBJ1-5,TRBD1,TGTGCCAGCAGCCAGGGGACAGGGGGGTTCCGGCCCCAGCATTTT,CASSQGTGGFRPQHF
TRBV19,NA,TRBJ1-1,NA,TGTGCCAGCCGTGCCTCAGGGCCCGAAGCTTTCTTT,CASRASGPEAFF
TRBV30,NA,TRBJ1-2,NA,TGTGCCTGGAGTGTCGCGGACTATGGCTACACCTTC,CAWSVADYGYTF
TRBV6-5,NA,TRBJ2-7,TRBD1,TGTGCCAGCAGCAGGGACAGGGGCGAGCAGTACTTC,CASSRDRGEQYF
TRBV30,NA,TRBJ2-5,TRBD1,TGTGCCTGGGTGAAGAGGGGGCGCCCAGAGACCCAGTACTTC,CAWVKRGRPETQYF
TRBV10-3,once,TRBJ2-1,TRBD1,TGTGCCATCAGTGCAGTCGGACTTGGGACAGGGGTGGGCAATGAGCAGTTCTTC,CAISAVGLGTGVGNEQFF
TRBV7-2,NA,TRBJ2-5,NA,TGTGCCAGCAGGGACAACAGGGGAGGAGAGACCCAGTACTTC,CASRDNRGGETQYF
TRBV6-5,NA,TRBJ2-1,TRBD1,TGTTCCTCATCCCCGACAGGGCGAGACAATGAGCAGTTCTTC,CSSSPTGRDNEQFF
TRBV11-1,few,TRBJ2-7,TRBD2,TGTGCCAGCAGCTTCGCTGGCGGGAGGGCCTCCTACGAGCAGTACTTC,CASSFAGGRASYEQYF
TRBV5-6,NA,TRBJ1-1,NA,TGTGCCAGCAGCCGGGTAGAGGGAGTGAACACTGAAGCTTTCTTT,CASSRVEGVNTEAFF
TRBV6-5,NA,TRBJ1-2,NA,TGTGCCAGCAGGGTCGGGGGGCATAGCTATGGCTACACCTTC,CASRVGGHSYGYTF
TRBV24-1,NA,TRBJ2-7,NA,TGTGCCACCAGTGACCCCGGTTCAGGGGTGTACGAGCAGTACTTC,CATSDPGSGVYEQYF
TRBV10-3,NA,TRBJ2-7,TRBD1,TGTGCCATCGGGCAGCCCGGGACAGCATCCTACGAGCAGTACTTC,CAIGQPGTASYEQYF
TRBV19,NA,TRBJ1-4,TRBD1,TGTGCCAGTAGTTCGGCGGGACAGTATAATGAAAAACTGTTTTTT,CASSSAGQYNEKLFF
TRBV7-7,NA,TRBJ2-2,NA,TGTGCTAGCAGCGGGGTCGGACAGGGATTCACCGGGGAGCTGTTTTTT,CASSGVGQGFTGELFF
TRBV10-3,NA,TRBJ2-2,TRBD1,TGTGCCATCAGGATTACAGGGGGCGACACCGGGGAGCTGTTTTTT,CAIRITGGDTGELFF
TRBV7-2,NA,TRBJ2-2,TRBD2,TGTGCCAGCAGCTTAGCGCTGGGGGCGGGAGGGCCTGCCGGGGAGCTGTTTTTT,CASSLALGAGGPAGELFF
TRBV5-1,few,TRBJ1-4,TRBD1,TGCGCCAGCAGTTCAAAGTGGACAGGAGATGAAAAACTGTTTTTT,CASSSKWTGDEKLFF
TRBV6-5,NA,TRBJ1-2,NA,TGTGCCAGCAGTTACTCCTCGGGGGGGGTGAACTATGGCTACACCTTC,CASSYSSGGVNYGYTF